This TCR beta chain derives from a study of naive and memory T cell subsets. This clonotype has a handful of counts. The beta constant-region primer was an equimolar mix of two oligonucleotides covering TRBC1 and TRBC2. A 12-nucleotide UMI and the SP2 primer were added to the cDNA 3' end by oligonucleotide ligation. TCRdb processed the UMI-ligation and nested PCR reads anew with MiXCR; each CDR3 protein has one entry. This table has 120,000 to 150,000 distinct CDR3 sequences, approximately 15% appearing once. The source material was naive CD4+ T cells from blood. The source of this sequence is a human donor in good health.

The CDR3 nucleotides read TGTGCCAGCAGTTCCCCCGGGGGCCAAACCTACAATGAGCAGTTCTTC. This gives the protein CASSSPGGQTYNEQFF. The chain employs TRBV28 and TRBJ2-1; D could derive from TRBD1 or TRBD2 (6 bases each). The V end was cut by 4 bases, the J end by 2 bases, with 15 bases between. This CDR3 contains 16 residues. Germline loops: CDR1 MDHEN, CDR2 SYDVKM.